Sequencing of this TCR beta chain was carried out in a study of beta chain features in type 1 diabetes. Across the study: The study found patients and healthy donors alike in age, gender and cell yields. Whole-study findings and limits: Moderately but significantly shorter TCRB CDR3s were found in Type 1 diabetes patients in all four CD4+ subsets. When cDNA is sequenced, cells with high TCR expression could be over-represented. A potential PCR bias toward shorter templates would be equal in patient and control samples.

The investigators reverse transcribed all of the isolated RNA, so they sequenced expressed TCRB transcripts. Data came from immunoSEQ multiplex PCR; TCRdb stores just in-frame clones and leaves some out. Of 680,000 or so clones in the sample, around an eighth were seen once. This clone was detected a few times. Antigen: not known. This TCR came from a man in his late teens or twenties with type 1 diabetes. Sequencing was carried out using naive CD4+ T cells from blood.

The CDR3 sequence is CASSDDRAGANVLTF. Written as DNA, the CDR3 is TGTGCCAGCAGTGATGACAGGGCTGGGGCCAACGTCCTGACTTTC. The V call is TRBV6-1, the J call TRBJ2-6; TRBD1 agrees at 7 bases. Germline CDR1 is MNHNS and CDR2 is SASEGT. V dropped 3 bases and J dropped 2; count of bases not matched to a gene: 1. This CDR3 spans 15 amino acids.